Here is one TCR beta chain with its context. TCRdb re-called the 5' RACE reads; every CDR3 protein appears as one record, without DNA. The sample's table shows 350,000 to 500,000 distinct CDR3 sequences. This sample is drawn from a study of T cells expressing NK-cell markers. Looked up from germline, CDR1 is LGHDT and CDR2 is YNNKEL (reference sequence). The CDR3 length is 12 residues. The sequenced material came from blood T cells: a sorted CD56 or NKG2C T cell subset, CD4+ or CD8+ T cells, or bulk PBMC T cells (not recorded which). The receptor's source is a woman aged 18-69 years in good health. The chain has TRBV3-1 and TRBJ1-2. Here the CDR3 reads CASSAGLKGYTF.